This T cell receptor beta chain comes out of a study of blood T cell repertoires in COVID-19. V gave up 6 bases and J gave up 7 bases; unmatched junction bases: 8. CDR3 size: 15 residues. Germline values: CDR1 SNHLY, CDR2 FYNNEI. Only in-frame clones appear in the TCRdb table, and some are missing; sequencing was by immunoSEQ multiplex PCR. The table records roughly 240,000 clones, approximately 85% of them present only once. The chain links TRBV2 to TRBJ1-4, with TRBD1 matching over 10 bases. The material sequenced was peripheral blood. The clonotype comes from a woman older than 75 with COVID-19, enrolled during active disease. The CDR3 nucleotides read TGTGCCAGCAGCGGGGACAGGGGAAGCGGTGAAAAACTGTTTTTT. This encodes CASSGDRGSGEKLFF.